What follows is one T cell receptor (beta chain) and its context. Its antigen remains unknown. The data are from a study of cytomegalovirus exposure and HLA in healthy donors. About the study: Of several hundred genotyped donors, about 80% clustered with self-reported Caucasian donors.

The CDR3 has 15 residues. V was shortened by 2 bases and J by 1 base, with 12 bases between the two germline ends. From germline, CDR1 is SGHAT and CDR2 FQDESV (reference sequence). The PCR contained 60 Vbeta and 13 Jbeta primers. The assay was immunoSEQ multiplex PCR, and TCRdb's table has in-frame clones only and misses some. The profile shows 130,000 to 150,000 clones, roughly 80% of them singletons. Whole-study findings and limits: In an earlier analysis, about 90% or about 30%: the productive usage of most TCR beta V segments.

The sample was PBMCs. This receptor was taken from a female donor in good health and CMV-seronegative. The rearrangement joins TRBV11-1 to TRBJ2-7; D may be TRBD1 (5 bases). CDR3 bases: TGTGCCAGCAGCTTACTGGCAGGGTCATCCTACGAGCAGTACTTC. This encodes CASSLLAGSSYEQYF.